This entry describes one T cell receptor beta chain. Per germline, CDR1 GTSNPN and CDR2 SVGIG (reference sequence). Losses at the gene ends were 4 bases for V and 3 bases for J; bases not matched to a gene: 5. This CDR3 is built from 15 residues. Using immunoSEQ multiplex PCR, the repertoire was profiled, and TCRdb retains in-frame clones only, with some absent. The table records roughly 2 million clones, 95% of them present only once. This sample stems from a study of shared clonotypes between healthy human individuals. What was sequenced was naive CD4+ T cells sorted from blood. The subset here: CD45RA+ positively selected. The chain uses TRBV30 and TRBJ2-2; TRBD1 matches at 10 bases. The origin of this receptor is a man between 18 and 29 years old in good health. CDR3 region: CAWNRQGAYTGELFF. The CDR3 DNA reads TGTGCCTGGAACCGACAGGGGGCGTACACCGGGGAGCTGTTTTTT.